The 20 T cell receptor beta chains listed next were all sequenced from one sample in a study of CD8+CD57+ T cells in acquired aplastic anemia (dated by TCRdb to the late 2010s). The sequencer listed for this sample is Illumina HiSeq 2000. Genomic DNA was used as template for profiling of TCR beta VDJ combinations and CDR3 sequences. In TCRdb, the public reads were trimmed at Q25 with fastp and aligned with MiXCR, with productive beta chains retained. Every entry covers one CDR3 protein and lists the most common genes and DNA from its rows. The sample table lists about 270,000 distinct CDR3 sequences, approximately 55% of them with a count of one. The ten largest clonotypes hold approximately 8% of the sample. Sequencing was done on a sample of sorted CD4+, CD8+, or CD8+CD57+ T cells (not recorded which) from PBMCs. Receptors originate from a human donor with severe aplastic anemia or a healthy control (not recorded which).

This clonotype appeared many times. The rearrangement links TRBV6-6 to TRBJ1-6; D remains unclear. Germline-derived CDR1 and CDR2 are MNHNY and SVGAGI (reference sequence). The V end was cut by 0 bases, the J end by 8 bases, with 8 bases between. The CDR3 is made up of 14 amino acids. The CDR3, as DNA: TGTGCCAGCAGTTACTCGATTTGGGATTCACCCCTCCACTTT. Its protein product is CASSYSIWDSPLHF.

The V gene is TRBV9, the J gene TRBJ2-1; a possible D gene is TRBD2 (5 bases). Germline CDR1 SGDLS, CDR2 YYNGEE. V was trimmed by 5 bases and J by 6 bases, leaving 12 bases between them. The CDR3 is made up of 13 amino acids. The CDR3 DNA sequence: TGTGCCAGCAGGGGAGTTGGCCTCAATGAGCAGTTCTTC. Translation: CASRGVGLNEQFF.

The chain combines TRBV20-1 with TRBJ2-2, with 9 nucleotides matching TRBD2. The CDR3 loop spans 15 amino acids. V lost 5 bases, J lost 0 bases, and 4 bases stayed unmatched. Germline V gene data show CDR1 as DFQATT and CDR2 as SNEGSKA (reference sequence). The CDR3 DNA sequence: TGCAGTGCTTTACGACTAGCGGCGAACACCGGGGAGCTGTTTTTT. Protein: CSALRLAANTGELFF.

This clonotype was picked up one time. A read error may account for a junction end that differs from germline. The DNA of the CDR3 is TGTGCCAGCAGTGAGACGATGGAAGGGAAAGGCTACACCTTC. This sequence encodes CASSETMEGKGYTF. The V call is TRBV10-3, the J call TRBJ1-2; no clear D gene. In germline, CDR1 is ENHRY, CDR2 SYGVKD. This CDR3 comprises 14 residues.

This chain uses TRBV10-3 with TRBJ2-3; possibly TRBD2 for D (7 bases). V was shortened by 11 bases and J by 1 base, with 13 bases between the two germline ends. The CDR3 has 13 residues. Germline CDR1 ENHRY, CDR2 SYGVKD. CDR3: CAYWGGGTDTQYF. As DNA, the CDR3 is TGTGCCTATTGGGGGGGCGGCACAGATACGCAGTATTTT.

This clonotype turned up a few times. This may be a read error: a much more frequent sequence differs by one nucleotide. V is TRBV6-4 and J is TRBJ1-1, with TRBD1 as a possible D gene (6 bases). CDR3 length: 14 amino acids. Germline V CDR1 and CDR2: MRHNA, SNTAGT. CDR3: CASALDRLAAEALF. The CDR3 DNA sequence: TGTGCCAGCGCCCTGGACAGACTTGCGGCTGAAGCTCTCTTT.

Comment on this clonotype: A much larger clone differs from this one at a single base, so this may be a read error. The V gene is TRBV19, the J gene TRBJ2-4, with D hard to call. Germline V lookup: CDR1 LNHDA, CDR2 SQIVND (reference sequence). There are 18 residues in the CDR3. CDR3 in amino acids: CAGSIRLGVRLAKNIQYF. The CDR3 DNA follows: TGTGCCGGTAGTATCAGGCTCGGTGTGCGACTAGCCAAAAACATTCAGTACTTC. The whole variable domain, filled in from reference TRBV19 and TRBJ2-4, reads DGGITQSPKYLFRKEGQNVTLSCEQNLNHDAMYWYRQDPGQGLRLIYYSQIVNDFQKGDIAEGYSVSREKKESFPLTVTSAQKNPTAFYLCAGSIRLGVRLAKNIQYFGAGTRLSVL.

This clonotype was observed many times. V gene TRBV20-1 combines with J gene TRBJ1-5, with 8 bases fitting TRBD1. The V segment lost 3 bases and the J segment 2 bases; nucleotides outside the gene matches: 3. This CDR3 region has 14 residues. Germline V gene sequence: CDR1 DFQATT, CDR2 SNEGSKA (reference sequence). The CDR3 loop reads CSARAQGGNQPQHF. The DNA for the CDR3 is TGCAGTGCTAGGGCACAGGGGGGCAATCAGCCCCAGCATTTT.

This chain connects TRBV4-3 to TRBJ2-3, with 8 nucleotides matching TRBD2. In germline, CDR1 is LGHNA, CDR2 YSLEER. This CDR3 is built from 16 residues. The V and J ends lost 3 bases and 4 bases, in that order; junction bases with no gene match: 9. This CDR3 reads CASSQAGGIGADTQYF. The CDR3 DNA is TGCGCCAGCAGCCAGGCGGGAGGAATAGGCGCAGATACGCAGTATTTT.

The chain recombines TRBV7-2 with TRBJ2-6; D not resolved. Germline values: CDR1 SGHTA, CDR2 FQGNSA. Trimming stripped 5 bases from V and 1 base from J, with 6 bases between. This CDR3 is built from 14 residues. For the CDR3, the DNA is TGTGCCAGCAGCCGCGAGTCTGGGGCCAACGTCCTGACTTTC. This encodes CASSRESGANVLTF.

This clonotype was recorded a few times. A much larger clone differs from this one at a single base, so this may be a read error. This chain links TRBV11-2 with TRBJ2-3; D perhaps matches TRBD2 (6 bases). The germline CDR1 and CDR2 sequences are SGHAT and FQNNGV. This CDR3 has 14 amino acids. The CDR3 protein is CASSRDWAGSTQYF. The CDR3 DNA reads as TGCGCCAGCAGCCGAGACTGGGCCGGGAGTACGCAGTATTTT.

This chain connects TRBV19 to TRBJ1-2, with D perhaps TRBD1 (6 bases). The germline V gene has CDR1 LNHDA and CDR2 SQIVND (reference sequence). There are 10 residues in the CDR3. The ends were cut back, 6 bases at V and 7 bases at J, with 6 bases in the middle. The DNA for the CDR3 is TGTGCCAGTAGCAGGGGTGGCTACACCTTC. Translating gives CASSRGGYTF.

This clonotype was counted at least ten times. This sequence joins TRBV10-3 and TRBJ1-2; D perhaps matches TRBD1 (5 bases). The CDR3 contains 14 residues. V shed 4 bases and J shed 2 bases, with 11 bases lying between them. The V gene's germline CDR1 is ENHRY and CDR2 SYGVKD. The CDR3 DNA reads TGTGCCATCAGTGTCGAGGGGATGAACTATGGCTACACCTTC. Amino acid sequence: CAISVEGMNYGYTF.

CDR3 region: CASSQDPPGNTEAFF. CDR3 DNA sequence: TGCGCCAGCAGCCAAGATCCTCCGGGGAACACTGAAGCTTTCTTT. The J gene is TRBJ1-1, the V gene TRBV4-3; D not resolved. Germline V gene lookup returns CDR1 LGHNA and CDR2 YSLEER. CDR3 length: 15 residues. Trimming removed 0 bases from V and 1 base from J, with 9 bases in between.

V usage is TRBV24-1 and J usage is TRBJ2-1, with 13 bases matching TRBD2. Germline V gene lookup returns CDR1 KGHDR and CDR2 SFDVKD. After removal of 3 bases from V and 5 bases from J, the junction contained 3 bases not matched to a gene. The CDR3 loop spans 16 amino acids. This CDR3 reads CATSDTGTSGNNEQFF. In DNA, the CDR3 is TGTGCCACCAGTGATACCGGGACTAGCGGGAACAATGAGCAGTTCTTC.

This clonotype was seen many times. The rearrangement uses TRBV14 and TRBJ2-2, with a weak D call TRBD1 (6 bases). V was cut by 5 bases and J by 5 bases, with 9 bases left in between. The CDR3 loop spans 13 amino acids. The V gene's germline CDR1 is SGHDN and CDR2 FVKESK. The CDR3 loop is CASSGQQTGELFF. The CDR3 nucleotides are TGTGCCAGCAGCGGACAGCAAACCGGGGAGCTGTTTTTT.

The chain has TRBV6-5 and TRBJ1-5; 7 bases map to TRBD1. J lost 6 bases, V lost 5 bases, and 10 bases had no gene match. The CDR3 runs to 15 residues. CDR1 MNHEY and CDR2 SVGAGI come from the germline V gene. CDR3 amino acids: CASSPSRQGGQPQHF. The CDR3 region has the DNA TGTGCCAGCAGTCCATCCCGACAGGGCGGTCAGCCCCAGCATTTT.

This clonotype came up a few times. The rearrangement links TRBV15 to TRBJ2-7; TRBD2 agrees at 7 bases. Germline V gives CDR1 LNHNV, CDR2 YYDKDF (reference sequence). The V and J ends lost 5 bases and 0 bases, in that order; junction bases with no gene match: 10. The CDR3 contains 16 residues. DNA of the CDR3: TGTGCCACCAGCGACAGTAGCGGGCTAAGCTCCTACGAGCAGTACTTC. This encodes CATSDSSGLSSYEQYF.

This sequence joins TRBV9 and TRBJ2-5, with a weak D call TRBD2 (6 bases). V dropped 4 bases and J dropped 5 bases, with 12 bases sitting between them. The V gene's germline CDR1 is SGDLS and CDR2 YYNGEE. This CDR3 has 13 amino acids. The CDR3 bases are TGTGCCAGCAGCCAACTAGCTTCTGAGACCCAGTACTTC. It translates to CASSQLASETQYF.

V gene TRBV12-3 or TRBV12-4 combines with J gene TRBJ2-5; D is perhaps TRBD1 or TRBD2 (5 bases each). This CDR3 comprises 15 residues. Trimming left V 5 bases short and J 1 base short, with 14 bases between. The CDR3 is CASSLWGSPQETQYF. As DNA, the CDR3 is TGTGCCAGCAGTCTTTGGGGGAGCCCCCAAGAGACCCAGTACTTC.